This entry lists 19 T cell receptor beta chains sequenced from one sample in a study of Ad26.COV2.S vaccination and SARS-CoV-2 variants. Treatment defined: roughly 19 received Ad26.COV2.S at low or high dose, single or two shots; roughly 5 received placebo; per-sample allocation not given. Day 63 after the first vaccine or placebo injection was the time point for sampling. Sequenced by immunoSEQ multiplex PCR; TCRdb stores in-frame clones only, minus some. This sample has 300,000 to 500,000 clones; more than 85% occur once, and the top ten carry roughly 3%. The input for sequencing was peripheral blood, taken in a trial of Ad26.COV2.S vaccine versus placebo. These receptors all stem from a person between 18 and 60 years old who received the Ad26.COV2.S COVID-19 vaccine or a placebo.

This rearrangement joins TRBV7-9 to TRBJ1-2; D is unresolved. The V end was cut by 5 bases, the J end by 13 bases, with 17 bases between. This CDR3 contains 12 residues. Germline V gives CDR1 SEHNR, CDR2 FQNEAQ (reference sequence). Here the CDR3 reads CASSPADRLPTF. CDR3 nucleotides: TGTGCCAGCAGCCCCGCAGACCGACTCCCCACCTTC.

The V call is TRBV19, the J call TRBJ1-1, with a weak D call TRBD1 (6 bases). Germline assignment: CDR1 LNHDA and CDR2 SQIVND (reference sequence). Trimming took 3 bases from V and 2 from J, leaving 10 bases between them. This CDR3 has 14 residues. The CDR3 loop reads CASSMGGPNTEAFF. The CDR3 nucleotides read TGTGCCAGTAGTATGGGGGGCCCAAACACTGAAGCTTTCTTT.

The gene calls are TRBV9 and TRBJ2-2, with TRBD2 matching 9 bases. V gave up 0 bases and J gave up 7 bases; unmatched junction bases: 7. Looked up from germline, CDR1 is SGDLS and CDR2 is YYNGEE. The CDR3 loop spans 16 amino acids. The CDR3 loop is CASSVASSGARGELFF. As DNA, the CDR3 is TGTGCCAGCAGCGTAGCTTCTAGCGGGGCCCGCGGGGAGCTGTTTTTT.

This clone has ten or more counts. The gene calls are TRBV4-2 and TRBJ1-1, with 12 bases lining up with TRBD1. This CDR3 is 15 amino acids long. Germline values: CDR1 LGHNA, CDR2 YNFKEQ. V was pared by 0 bases and J by 8 bases, with 4 bases of the junction left unmatched. CDR3 DNA sequence: TGTGCCAGCAGCCAAGAAGGGACAGGGGGCTTCGAAGCTTTCTTT. Protein product: CASSQEGTGGFEAFF.

This chain joins TRBV6-5 and TRBJ1-5; 7 positions agree with TRBD1. Trimming took 10 bases from V and 2 from J; bases not matched to a gene: 11. Per germline, CDR1 MNHEY and CDR2 SVGAGI. CDR3 length equals 15 residues. The CDR3 reads CANQNRGVGNQPQHF. In DNA form, the CDR3 reads TGTGCCAACCAAAACAGGGGAGTCGGCAATCAGCCCCAGCATTTT.

This clone was detected only once. The V and J genes are TRBV11-3 and TRBJ2-3, with TRBD1 matching over 8 bases. V gave up 5 bases and J gave up 3 bases; unmatched junction bases: 13. CDR1 and CDR2 from the germline V gene are SGHNT and YENEEA. The CDR3 sequence is 17 residues long. The CDR3: CASSPSRAGGTTDTQYF. In DNA, the CDR3 is TGTGCCAGCAGCCCCTCGAGGGCAGGGGGCACAACAGATACGCAGTATTTT.

In this sample, this clone turned up once. This CDR3 reads CASSRPILAGGNNEQFF. Written as DNA, the CDR3 is TGTGCCAGCAGCCGGCCGATACTAGCGGGGGGAAACAATGAGCAGTTCTTC. This rearrangement joins TRBV7-8 to TRBJ2-1; 12 positions match TRBD2. The ends lost 5 bases at V and 5 bases at J; junction bases unmatched: 10. The CDR3 runs to 17 residues. The germline V gene has CDR1 SGHVS and CDR2 FQNEAQ. Based on the CDR3 plus reference TRBV7-8 and TRBJ2-1, the full variable domain is GAGVSQSPRYKVAKRGQDVALRCDPISGHVSLFWYQQALGQGPEFLTYFQNEAQLDKSGLPSDRFFAERPEGSVSTLKIQRTQQEDSAVYLCASSRPILAGGNNEQFFGPGTRLTVL.

For the CDR3, the DNA is TGTGCCAGCAGTGTTTCTGATGGTGGAAGTCCCCTCCACTTT. Translated: CASSVSDGGSPLHF. The chain uses TRBV6-2 or TRBV6-3 and TRBJ1-6; D unresolved. The V gene's germline CDR1 is MNHEY and CDR2 SVGEGT. Deletions cut 5 bases from V and 13 bases from J, with 18 bases between. The CDR3 is made up of 14 amino acids.

This chain uses TRBV6-1 with TRBJ2-7; D unresolved. The CDR3 spans 14 residues. Per germline, CDR1 MNHNS and CDR2 SASEGT. V was cut by 3 bases and J by 0 bases, with 9 bases left in between. The DNA for the CDR3 is TGTGCCAGCAGTGACACCTACCTCTCCTACGAGCAGTACTTC. It translates to CASSDTYLSYEQYF.

The genes are TRBV28 and TRBJ1-2; possibly TRBD1 for D (5 bases). The germline CDR1 and CDR2 sequences are MDHEN and SYDVKM. Trimming left V 6 bases short and J 7 bases short, with 12 bases between. This CDR3 spans 12 amino acids. As DNA, the CDR3 is TGTGCCAGCAGGCAGGGATGGTCTGGCTACACCTTC. It translates to CASRQGWSGYTF.

The V gene is TRBV2, the J gene TRBJ2-5, with 10 bases that match TRBD1. There are 14 residues in the CDR3. Germline trimming cut 9 bases from V and 2 bases from J; bases unmatched to any gene: 6. Looked up from germline, CDR1 is SNHLY and CDR2 is FYNNEI. CDR3 sequence reads: CARAGTGAQETQYF. CDR3 nucleotide sequence: TGTGCCAGGGCCGGGACAGGGGCGCAAGAGACCCAGTACTTC.

The chain carries TRBV6-6 and TRBJ1-2; D is perhaps TRBD1 (6 bases). CDR3 length: 16 residues. The germline V gene encodes CDR1 MNHNY and CDR2 SVGAGI (reference sequence). Trimming removed 6 bases from V and 3 bases from J, with 20 bases in between. DNA for the CDR3: TGTGCCAGCAGAAAACCCCGGGACAACTCAGACTATGGCTACACCTTC. This translates into CASRKPRDNSDYGYTF.

V and J are TRBV6-5 and TRBJ2-2; 8 bases map to TRBD1. Per germline, CDR1 MNHEY and CDR2 SVGAGI. V dropped 6 bases and J dropped 6; count of bases not matched to a gene: 3. This CDR3 is 13 amino acids long. The chain's CDR3 is CASRLDRAGELFF. The CDR3 DNA sequence: TGTGCCAGCAGACTGGACAGGGCCGGGGAGCTGTTTTTT.

The DNA of the CDR3 is TGTGCTAGTGGTACAGGGGGGGACTATGGCTACACCTTC. Translation gives CASGTGGDYGYTF. V gene TRBV12-5 combines with J gene TRBJ1-2; TRBD1 agrees at 8 bases. Germline V lookup: CDR1 LGHNT, CDR2 FRNRAP. After removal of 5 bases from V and 3 bases from J, the junction contained 2 bases not matched to a gene. This CDR3 comprises 13 residues.

To note about this clone: Other DNA sequences from this sample encode an identical CDR3 as well. J is TRBJ2-3 and V is TRBV5-1, with TRBD2 as a possible D gene (5 bases). Trimming took off 0 bases at V and 0 bases at J, with 11 bases between the two ends. The germline V gene encodes CDR1 SGHRS and CDR2 YFSETQ. The CDR3 is 16 residues long. Here the CDR3 DNA reads TGCGCCAGCAGCTTGGCGGGCGGGCCCAGCACAGATACGCAGTATTTT. This translates into CASSLAGGPSTDTQYF.

The rearrangement uses TRBV27 and TRBJ2-1, with 10 nucleotides matching TRBD1. The CDR3 runs to 16 residues. V lost 0 bases to trimming and J lost 5 bases; unmatched junction nucleotides: 4. Germline V CDR1 and CDR2: MNHEY, SMNVEV (reference sequence). CDR3 protein: CASSLSGQGRDNEQFF. The CDR3 nucleotides are TGTGCCAGCAGTTTATCGGGACAGGGGCGCGACAATGAGCAGTTCTTC.

The chain combines TRBV4-1 with TRBJ2-5; 7 nucleotides agree with TRBD1. V trimming: 0 bases; J trimming: 0 bases; junction bases outside the gene matches: 16. This CDR3 spans 20 amino acids. From germline, CDR1 is MGHRA and CDR2 YSYEKL. CDR3 coding DNA: TGCGCCAGCAGCCAAGAAGGGGACAGCAGCCCCCGAGACTACCAAGAGACCCAGTACTTC. It translates to CASSQEGDSSPRDYQETQYF.

V is TRBV3-1 (or the pseudogene TRBV3-2) and J is TRBJ1-2; D is undetermined. Trimming stripped 1 base from V and 4 bases from J, with 13 bases between. Per the germline V gene, CDR1 is LGHDT and CDR2 is YNNKEL (reference sequence). This CDR3 is 15 amino acids long. CDR3 sequence (DNA): TGTGCCAGCAGCCAAGGGCTCGGGTCATTCTATGGCTACACCTTC. Residues: CASSQGLGSFYGYTF.

This chain uses TRBV19 with TRBJ1-5; D is perhaps TRBD1 (6 bases). This CDR3 is 14 amino acids long. V was clipped by 8 bases and J by 7 bases, with 18 bases between them. In germline, CDR1 is LNHDA, CDR2 SQIVND (reference sequence). The CDR3 here is CASAPERQAQPQHF. CDR3 DNA sequence: TGTGCCAGTGCACCAGAGAGACAGGCACAGCCCCAGCATTTT.